This note documents a single TCR beta chain sequence. Antigen: not known. This specimen belongs to a study of CXCR3-negative and CXCR3-positive naive CD8 T cells. The method, 5' RACE with UMI labels, was used to prepare the TRB cDNA libraries. Reprocessing the 5' RACE reads, TCRdb reports a single entry for every CDR3 protein and omits DNA. The sample table sets out about 90,000 distinct CDR3 sequences. The CDR3 consists of 15 residues. Per the germline V gene, CDR1 is SGHDT and CDR2 is YYEEEE. A CD45RO-CCR7+CD27+CD95- profile was what naive CD8+ T cells displayed. General study results and limits: Partly lower CXCR3 expression followed cryopreservation, and most assays relied on fresh PBMCs. Both of the naive subsets showed about the same high diversity, but memory CD8+ cells had much less. A higher hydrophobicity marked the TRB CDR3s of CXCR3-positive naive cells versus CXCR3-negative naive cells.

Sequencing was performed on naive CXCR3- CD8+ T cells from blood. Subset meaning: CD45RO-CCR7+CD27+CD95- naive CD8+ T cells lacking CXCR3 (TNR3-). The sequence was obtained from a human donor in good health. Some clones in this sample may be carry-over from other donors' samples. The chain joins TRBV5-6 to TRBJ2-3; TCRdb indicates TRBD2, and absent DNA this call remains unverified. This CDR3 reads CASSFMSEGSDTQYF.